Listed below are T cell receptor beta chains from one sample, sequenced in a study of CD8 T cells in Susac syndrome. TCRdb ran MiXCR on the immunoSEQ multiplex PCR reads and lists one entry per CDR3 protein. Of roughly 250,000 distinct CDR3 sequences listed, about 96% are singletons. Sequences were obtained from CD4+ T cells from PBMCs. All receptors derive from a human donor with Susac syndrome. CDR3s include the opening cysteine and the closing phenylalanine or tryptophan. D genes are given only for firm matches. Some rows mark clone size as missing; the rest say once, few, many or name a class of expanded clone.

clone size	J gene	V gene	D gene	CDR3 DNA	CDR3 protein
.	TRBJ1-1	TRBV15	.	TGTGCCACCAGCAGAGATCTCAGTTACACTGAAGCTTTCTTT	CATSRDLSYTEAFF
.	TRBJ2-6	TRBV29-1	.	TGCAGCGTTGAGCCAGGGTCCCTGGGGGGGGCCAACGTCCTGACTTTC	CSVEPGSLGGANVLTF
.	TRBJ2-2	TRBV24-1	.	TGTGCCACCAGCGGGGGGCACACCGGGGAGCTGTTTTTT	CATSGGHTGELFF
.	TRBJ2-1	TRBV29-1	TRBD2	TGCAGCGCCCGGATTTCTACTAGCGGGAGGCACAATGAGCAGTTCTTC	CSARISTSGRHNEQFF
.	TRBJ2-4	TRBV14	TRBD1	TGTGCCAGCAGCGGGACAGGGAAAAACATTCAGTACTTC	CASSGTGKNIQYF
.	TRBJ2-7	TRBV7-2	.	TGTGCCAGCAGCTGGTCGGACACCTCCTACGAGCAGTACTTC	CASSWSDTSYEQYF
.	TRBJ2-7	TRBV4-1	.	TGCGCCAGCAGCCAAGGAGGCCAAGGGGGCTACGAGCAGTACTTC	CASSQGGQGGYEQYF
once	TRBJ2-1	TRBV5-4	.	TGTGCCAGCAGCTTGCATGGCGCGGGTGAGCAGTTCTTC	CASSLHGAGEQFF
.	TRBJ2-2	TRBV18	.	TGTGCCAGCTCGTCAAACTCTAGATCCGGGGAGCTGTTTTTT	CASSSNSRSGELFF
.	TRBJ1-2	TRBV11-3	.	TGTGCCAGCAGCTTAGAGGGATTCGGGGTTCATGGCTACACCTTC	CASSLEGFGVHGYTF
.	TRBJ1-1	TRBV28	TRBD1	TGTGCCAGCAGTCCAGGACAGGGAGTCACTGAAGCTTTCTTT	CASSPGQGVTEAFF
.	TRBJ2-1	TRBV2	.	TGTGCCAGCAGTGTTGTCGGGACCGGTGAGCAGTTCTTC	CASSVVGTGEQFF
.	TRBJ1-1	TRBV30	.	TGTGCCTGGGGCCAAGGGGGGGCTAACACTGAAGCTTTCTTT	CAWGQGGANTEAFF
.	TRBJ1-1	TRBV20-1	.	TGCAGTGCTAGACAGGACCCGTCCACTGAAGCTTTCTTT	CSARQDPSTEAFF
.	TRBJ2-4	TRBV9	.	TGTGCCAGCAGCGACAGTGTCATTCAGTACTTC	CASSDSVIQYF
.	TRBJ2-1	TRBV7-2	TRBD2	TGTGCCAGCAGCTCTGTTCGTAGCGGGAGTGGTGAGCAGTTCTTC	CASSSVRSGSGEQFF